The rows below give T cell receptor beta chains drawn from one sample of a study of monozygotic twins with inflammatory bowel disease. From the 5' RACE reads, TCRdb lists one entry per CDR3 protein and no DNA. This repertoire includes around 220,000 distinct CDR3 sequences. The sample taken for sequencing was blood. Receptors originate from a human donor with ulcerative colitis or Crohn's disease, or a healthy co-twin of an affected twin (not recorded which). The CDR3 runs from the conserved cysteine through the conserved F or W.

J gene | V gene | CDR3 protein
TRBJ2-1 | TRBV6-6 | CASSPGGDEQFF
TRBJ2-5 | TRBV5-1 | CASSLAHTQETQYF
TRBJ1-5 | TRBV25-1 | CASSESRGGSQPQHF
TRBJ2-1 | TRBV29-1 | CSVERGTNEQFF
TRBJ1-1 | TRBV9 | CASSVEGTGNTEAFF
TRBJ2-2 | TRBV5-1 | CASSLEAGARTGELFF
TRBJ2-1 | TRBV5-1 | CASGPGLAGRSYNEQFF
TRBJ2-5 | TRBV20-1 | CSARRTSGGPLYQETQYF
TRBJ2-2 | TRBV19 | CASSIGGGGAGGELFF
TRBJ1-1 | TRBV6-2/TRBV6-3 | CASSRDRGTSTEAFF
TRBJ1-1 | TRBV30 | CAWSLADEAFF
TRBJ2-5 | TRBV7-9 | CASSRYGTEETQYF
TRBJ2-1 | TRBV7-2 | CASRYTQRQVRDNEQFF
TRBJ1-5 | TRBV12-3/TRBV12-4 | CASTLTASNQPQHF
TRBJ2-3 | TRBV12-3/TRBV12-4 | CASSLRPGQGTDTQYF
TRBJ2-2 | TRBV19 | CASSSGSANTGELFF
TRBJ1-4 | TRBV29-1 | CSVEDPRGPMGKLFF
TRBJ2-5 | TRBV11-2 | CASSPSGAGGETQYF
TRBJ2-2 | TRBV12-3/TRBV12-4 | CASSLGLPGELFF
TRBJ2-3 | TRBV20-1 | CSARDTDTQYF
TRBJ2-1 | TRBV6-1 | CASSDRGPRSYNEQFF
TRBJ2-1 | TRBV7-9 | CASSGSGGGAGNEQFF
TRBJ2-1 | TRBV15 | CATSRTPGDSYNEQFF
TRBJ1-2 | TRBV5-1 | CASSPGHVANYGYTF
TRBJ2-3 | TRBV7-2 | CASSLLAGGLDTQYF
TRBJ2-1 | TRBV5-1 | CASSLWWEDNEQFF
TRBJ1-2 | TRBV7-9 | CASSLAGADYGYTF
TRBJ1-3 | TRBV7-2 | CASSSPTGSGNTIYF
TRBJ1-2 | TRBV20-1 | CSARDITNGYTF
TRBJ2-3 | TRBV20-1 | CSALSGGRTDTQYF
TRBJ2-7 | TRBV4-3 | CASSQELAGGSYEQYF
TRBJ2-1 | TRBV5-6 | CASSFRYEQFF
TRBJ2-6 | TRBV5-1 | CASSPGTASGANVLTF
TRBJ1-3 | TRBV6-2/TRBV6-3 | CASSYNPAWGILSGGNTIYF
TRBJ2-3 | TRBV12-3/TRBV12-4 | CASSPGLGDTQYF
TRBJ2-6 | TRBV23-1 | CASSLPQGPGANVLTF
TRBJ1-4 | TRBV7-9 | CASSLTRAATNEKLFF
TRBJ1-2 | TRBV12-3/TRBV12-4 | CASSMGHLYGYTF
TRBJ2-1 | TRBV19 | CASSETASNEQFF
TRBJ1-1 | TRBV18 | CASSPTGSPMNTEAFF
TRBJ1-2 | TRBV7-9 | CASSEMGGYTF
TRBJ2-5 | TRBV5-1 | CASSRMPEETQNF
TRBJ2-2 | TRBV9 | CASSVGGGGTGELFF
TRBJ1-2 | TRBV2 | CASSEEIGSYGYTF
TRBJ2-1 | TRBV29-1 | CSADTYNEQFF
TRBJ1-5 | TRBV24-1 | CATSPLRPKDQPQHF
TRBJ2-2 | TRBV7-8 | CASSLLDRRNTGELFF
TRBJ2-2 | TRBV5-1 | CASSLVRGIPGELFF
TRBJ1-1 | TRBV29-1 | CSVEGQTNTEAFF
TRBJ2-7 | TRBV29-1 | CSVRGQSYEQYF
TRBJ1-1 | TRBV12-3/TRBV12-4 | CASTPRYPLGTEAFF
TRBJ2-2 | TRBV13 | CASGKPNTGELFF
TRBJ2-7 | TRBV11-2 | CASSLGDGPYEQYF